The source of this T cell receptor beta chain is a study of control samples from healthy donors and cancer patients. CDR3 length: 15 residues. TCRdb keeps only in-frame clones here, not all; method: immunoSEQ multiplex PCR. This table holds about 94,000 clones, approximately 90% found once. The sequence came from a woman under 30 in good health. J is TRBJ1-2 and V is TRBV21-1; TRBD1, as called in the table, went unchecked against the DNA. TRBV21-1 is annotated as a pseudogene. Material: blood. CDR3 DNA: TGTGCCAGCAGCAAAGGAGACACCTCTAACTATGGCTACACCTTC. It yields the protein CASSKGDTSNYGYTF.